What follows is one T cell receptor (beta chain) and its context. The data derive from a study of blood T cell repertoires in COVID-19. Overall study context: The United States, Italy and Spain provided the acute and convalescent COVID-19 samples. Nucleic acid was either cDNA or gDNA, and it came from T cells, B-cell-depleted T cells, or PBMCs.

Seattle's enrolled individuals joined amid active infection and were then monitored longitudinally. This CDR3 region has 15 residues. Germline CDR1 reads LNHDA; CDR2 reads SQIVND (reference sequence). V lost 0 bases and J lost 8, with 14 bases in between. Authors' analysis steps: Estimation of nucleated cell counts relied on the amplification of reference gene primers. This table comes from immunoSEQ multiplex PCR, and its TCRdb copy is limited to in-frame clones, with some not included. V, J and clone size are taken as reported in that table, and D and trimming were inferred from the DNA itself. The sample holds about 290,000 clones, approximately 89% seen once.

The sample was peripheral blood. The chain uses TRBV19 and TRBJ2-1; D possibly corresponds to TRBD1 (5 bases). This TCR was recovered from a woman aged 30 to 39 with COVID-19, enrolled during active disease. The CDR3 sequence: CASSIEVGHGYEQFF. CDR3 nucleotide sequence: TGTGCCAGTAGTATAGAGGTAGGACACGGATATGAGCAGTTCTTC.